This entry lists 10 T cell receptor beta chains sequenced from one sample in a study of cytomegalovirus exposure and HLA in healthy donors. The PCR used 60 Vbeta and 13 Jbeta primers. Only in-frame clones appear in the TCRdb table, and some are missing; sequencing was by immunoSEQ multiplex PCR. Among around 160,000 clones listed, roughly 80% were seen once. Source material: PBMCs. The receptors stem from a woman in her forties in good health and CMV-seropositive.

The genes are TRBV5-5 and TRBJ2-6; D is possibly TRBD2 (5 bases). The CDR3 loop spans 16 amino acids. The V gene's germline CDR1 is SGHKS and CDR2 YYEKEE (reference sequence). V was clipped by 2 bases and J by 0 bases, with 9 bases between them. The CDR3, as DNA: TGTGCCAGCAGCTTCGAGGGCTCCTCTGGGGCCAACGTCCTGACTTTC. Protein: CASSFEGSSGANVLTF.

This clone was found a few times. The rearrangement joins TRBV2 to TRBJ2-1, with TRBD2 as a possible D gene (6 bases). Deletions cut 4 bases from V and 7 bases from J, with 11 bases between. The CDR3 is 13 residues long. Germline V gene sequence: CDR1 SNHLY, CDR2 FYNNEI. The CDR3 loop reads CASSARDLNEQFF. CDR3 sequence (DNA): TGTGCCAGCAGTGCCCGGGACTTAAATGAGCAGTTCTTC.

This clone appeared a few times. This chain links TRBV28 with TRBJ1-2, with D possibly TRBD1 on 5 matching bases. V was cut by 5 bases and J by 4 bases, with 17 bases left in between. This CDR3 region has 15 residues. CDR1 MDHEN and CDR2 SYDVKM come from the germline V gene. The chain's CDR3 is CASSVPQGSLYGYTF. The CDR3 DNA is TGTGCCAGCAGTGTACCCCAGGGAAGCCTCTATGGCTACACCTTC.

This rearrangement joins TRBV29-1 to TRBJ2-3, with 12 bases matching TRBD2. Trimming took 5 bases from V and 3 from J; bases not matched to a gene: 3. The CDR3 covers 14 residues. Germline assignment: CDR1 SQVTM and CDR2 ANQGSEA. The CDR3 is CSVLAGGRTDTQYF. As DNA, the CDR3 is TGCAGCGTTCTAGCGGGAGGGCGAACAGATACGCAGTATTTT.

This chain joins TRBV10-3 and TRBJ1-5; perhaps TRBD1 as D (5 bases). The CDR3 totals 15 residues. Trimming took off 0 bases at V and 5 bases at J, with 11 bases between the two ends. Per germline, CDR1 ENHRY and CDR2 SYGVKD. CDR3 in amino acids: CAISESTGVYQPQHF. The CDR3 DNA reads TGTGCCATCAGTGAGTCGACGGGGGTTTATCAGCCCCAGCATTTT.

This clone came up once. This chain links TRBV19 with TRBJ2-7; D might be TRBD1 (5 bases). Germline CDR1 and CDR2: LNHDA and SQIVND (reference sequence). V was cut by 2 bases and J by 2 bases, with 22 bases left in between. This CDR3 region has 18 residues. CDR3 amino acids: CASSIRAVRVGRAYEQYF. As DNA, the CDR3 is TGTGCCAGTAGTATAAGGGCTGTCAGGGTTGGAAGGGCCTACGAGCAGTACTTC.

The chain couples TRBV28 to TRBJ1-5, with 7 bases aligning to TRBD1. This CDR3 spans 17 amino acids. V shed 7 bases and J 7 bases; nucleotides not matched to a gene: 19. Germline V gene lookup returns CDR1 MDHEN and CDR2 SYDVKM. CDR3 DNA sequence: TGTGCCAGCATTGGGTTAGGGTTAGTACAGGGGATCCAGCCCCAGCATTTT. Translating gives CASIGLGLVQGIQPQHF.

The chain couples TRBV28 to TRBJ2-5, with TRBD1 matching 8 bases. Germline trimming cut 5 bases from V and 1 base from J; bases unmatched to any gene: 6. This CDR3 has 15 residues. From germline, CDR1 is MDHEN and CDR2 SYDVKM. The CDR3 loop reads CASSVTGETQETQYF. The CDR3 nucleotides read TGTGCCAGCAGTGTGACAGGGGAGACCCAAGAGACCCAGTACTTC.

The chain has TRBV28 and TRBJ2-1; 9 nucleotides match TRBD1. The junction had 11 bases not matched to a gene; V was cut back by 4 bases and J by 4 bases. Germline V gene data show CDR1 as MDHEN and CDR2 as SYDVKM. This CDR3 contains 17 residues. The CDR3 region has the DNA TGTGCCAGCAGTTACCTCATCGAGGACAGGGGATACAATGAGCAGTTCTTC. Amino acids: CASSYLIEDRGYNEQFF.

V usage is TRBV11-2 and J usage is TRBJ2-5; D is ambiguous. The J call may not be correct, given that the DNA end is closer to TRBJ2-7. CDR3 size: 12 residues. Germline V gene sequence: CDR1 SGHAT, CDR2 FQNNGV. The CDR3 sequence: CASSSLQLEQYF. CDR3 nucleotide sequence: TGTGCCAGCAGCTCGTTACAGCTCGAGCAGTACTTC.